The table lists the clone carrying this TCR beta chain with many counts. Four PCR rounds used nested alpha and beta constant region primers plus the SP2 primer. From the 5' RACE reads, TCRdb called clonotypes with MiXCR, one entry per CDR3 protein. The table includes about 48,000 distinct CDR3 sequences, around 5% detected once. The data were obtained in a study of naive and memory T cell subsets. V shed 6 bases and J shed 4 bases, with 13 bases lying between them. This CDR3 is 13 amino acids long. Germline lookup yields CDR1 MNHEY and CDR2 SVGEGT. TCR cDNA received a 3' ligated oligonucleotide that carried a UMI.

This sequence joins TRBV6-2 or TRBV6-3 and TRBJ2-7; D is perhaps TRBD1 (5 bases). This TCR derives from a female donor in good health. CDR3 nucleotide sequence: TGTGCCAGCAGATTCACGACAGTATACGAGCAGTACTTC. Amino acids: CASRFTTVYEQYF.